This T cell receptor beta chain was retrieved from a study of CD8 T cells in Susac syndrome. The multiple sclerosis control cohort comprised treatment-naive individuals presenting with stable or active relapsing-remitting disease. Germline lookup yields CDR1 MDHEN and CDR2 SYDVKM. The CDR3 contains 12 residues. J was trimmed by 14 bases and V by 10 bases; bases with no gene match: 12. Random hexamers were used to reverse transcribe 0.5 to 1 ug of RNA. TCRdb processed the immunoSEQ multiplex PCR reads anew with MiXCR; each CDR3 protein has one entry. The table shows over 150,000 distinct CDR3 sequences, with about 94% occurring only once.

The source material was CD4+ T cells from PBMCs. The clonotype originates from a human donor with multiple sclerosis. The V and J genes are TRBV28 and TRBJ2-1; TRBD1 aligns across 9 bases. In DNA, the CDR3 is TGTGCCACTTCGACAGGGGGAAGGCGCAAGTTCTTC. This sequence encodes CATSTGGRRKFF. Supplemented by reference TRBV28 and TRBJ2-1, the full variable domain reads DVKVTQSSRYLVKRTGEKVFLECVQDMDHENMFWYRQDPGLGLRLIYFSYDVKMKEKGDIPEGYSVSREKKERFSLILESASTNQTSMYLCATSTGGRRKFFGPGTRLTVL.